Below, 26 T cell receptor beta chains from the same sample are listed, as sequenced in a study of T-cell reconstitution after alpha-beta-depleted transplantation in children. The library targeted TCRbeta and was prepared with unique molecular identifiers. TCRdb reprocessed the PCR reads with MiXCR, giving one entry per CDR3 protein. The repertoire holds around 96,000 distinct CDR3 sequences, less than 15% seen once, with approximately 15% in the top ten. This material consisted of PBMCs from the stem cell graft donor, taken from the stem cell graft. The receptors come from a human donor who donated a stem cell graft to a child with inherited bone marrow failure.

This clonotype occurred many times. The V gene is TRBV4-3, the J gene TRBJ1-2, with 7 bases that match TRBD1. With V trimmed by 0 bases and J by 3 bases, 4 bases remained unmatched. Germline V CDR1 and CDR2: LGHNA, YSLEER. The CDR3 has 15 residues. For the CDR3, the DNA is TGCGCCAGCAGCCAAGAATACAGGGGCCACTATGGCTACACCTTC. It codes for CASSQEYRGHYGYTF.

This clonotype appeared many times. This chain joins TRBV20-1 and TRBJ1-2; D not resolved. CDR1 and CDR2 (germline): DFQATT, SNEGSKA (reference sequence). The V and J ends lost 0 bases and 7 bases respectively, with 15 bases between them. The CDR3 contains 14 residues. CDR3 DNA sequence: TGCAGTGCTAGAGACAAGACGGGCCCGGGTGGCTACACCTTC. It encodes CSARDKTGPGGYTF.

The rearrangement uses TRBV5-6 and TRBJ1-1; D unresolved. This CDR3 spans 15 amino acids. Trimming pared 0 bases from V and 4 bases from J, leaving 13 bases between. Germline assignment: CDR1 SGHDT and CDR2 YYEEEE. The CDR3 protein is CASSLVWVESTEAFF. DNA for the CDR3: TGTGCCAGCAGCTTGGTCTGGGTCGAAAGCACTGAAGCTTTCTTT.

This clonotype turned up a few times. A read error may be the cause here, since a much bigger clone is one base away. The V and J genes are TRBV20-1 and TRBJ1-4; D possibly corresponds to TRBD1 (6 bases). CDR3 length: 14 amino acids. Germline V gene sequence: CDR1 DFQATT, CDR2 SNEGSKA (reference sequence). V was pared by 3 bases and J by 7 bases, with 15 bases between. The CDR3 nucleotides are TGCAGTGCTAGTCTCTCGGGGGCAGGTGAAAAACTGTTTTTT. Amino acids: CSASLSGAGEKLFF.

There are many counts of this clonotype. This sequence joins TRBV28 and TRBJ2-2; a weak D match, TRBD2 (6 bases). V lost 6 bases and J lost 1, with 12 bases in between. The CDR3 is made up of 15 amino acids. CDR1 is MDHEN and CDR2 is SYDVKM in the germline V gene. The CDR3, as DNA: TGTGCCAGCAGCCCTGCCGGGGGGAACACCGGGGAGCTGTTTTTT. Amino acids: CASSPAGGNTGELFF.

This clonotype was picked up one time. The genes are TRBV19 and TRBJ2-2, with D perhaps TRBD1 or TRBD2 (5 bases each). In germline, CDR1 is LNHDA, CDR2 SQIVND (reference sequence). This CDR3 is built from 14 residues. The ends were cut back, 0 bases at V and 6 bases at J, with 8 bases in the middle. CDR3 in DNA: TGTGCCAGTAGTATAGAGGGGGTTCCCGGGGAGCTGTTTTTT. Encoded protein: CASSIEGVPGELFF.

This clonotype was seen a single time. The CDR3 spells CASNDRARTRPLHF. CDR3 bases: TGTGCCAGCAATGACCGGGCCCGAACCAGACCCCTCCACTTT. This chain uses TRBV6-1 with TRBJ1-6; unclear D gene. This CDR3 is 14 amino acids long. Germline V gene data show CDR1 as MNHNS and CDR2 as SASEGT. V lost 7 bases, J lost 12 bases, and 19 bases lay in between.

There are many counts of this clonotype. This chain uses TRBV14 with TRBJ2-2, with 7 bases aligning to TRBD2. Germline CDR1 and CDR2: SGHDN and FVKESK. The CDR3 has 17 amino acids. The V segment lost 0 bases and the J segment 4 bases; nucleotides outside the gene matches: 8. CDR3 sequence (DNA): TGTGCCAGCAGCCAAGATAACCTAGCGGAACTCACCGGGGAGCTGTTTTTT. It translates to CASSQDNLAELTGELFF.

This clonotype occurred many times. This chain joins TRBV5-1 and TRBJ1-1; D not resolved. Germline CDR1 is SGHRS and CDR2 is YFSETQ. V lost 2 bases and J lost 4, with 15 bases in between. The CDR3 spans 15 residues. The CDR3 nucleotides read TGCGCCAGCAGCTTAAAGACGAACTGGGGCACTGAAGCTTTCTTT. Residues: CASSLKTNWGTEAFF.

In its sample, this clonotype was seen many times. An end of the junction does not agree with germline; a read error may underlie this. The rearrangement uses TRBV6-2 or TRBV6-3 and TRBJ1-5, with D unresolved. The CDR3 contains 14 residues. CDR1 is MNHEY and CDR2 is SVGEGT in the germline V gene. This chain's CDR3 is CASSPRGGNHPQHF. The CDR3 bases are TGTGCCAGCAGCCCCCGGGGAGGCAATCACCCCCAGCATTTT.

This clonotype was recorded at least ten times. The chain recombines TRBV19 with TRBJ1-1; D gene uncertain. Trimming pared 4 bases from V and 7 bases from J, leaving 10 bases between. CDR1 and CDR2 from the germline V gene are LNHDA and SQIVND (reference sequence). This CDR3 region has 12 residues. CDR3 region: CASSTRVGEAFF. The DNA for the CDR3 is TGTGCCAGTAGTACCCGGGTGGGTGAAGCTTTCTTT. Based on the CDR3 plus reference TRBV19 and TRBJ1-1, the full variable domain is DGGITQSPKYLFRKEGQNVTLSCEQNLNHDAMYWYRQDPGQGLRLIYYSQIVNDFQKGDIAEGYSVSREKKESFPLTVTSAQKNPTAFYLCASSTRVGEAFFGQGTRLTVV.

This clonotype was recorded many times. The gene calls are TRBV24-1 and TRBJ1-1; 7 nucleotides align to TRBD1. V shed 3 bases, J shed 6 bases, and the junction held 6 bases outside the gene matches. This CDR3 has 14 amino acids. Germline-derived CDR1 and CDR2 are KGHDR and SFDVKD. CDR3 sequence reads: CATSDPTQGAEAFF. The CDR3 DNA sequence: TGTGCCACCAGTGATCCTACTCAGGGGGCTGAAGCTTTCTTT.

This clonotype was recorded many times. DNA for the CDR3: TGCGCCAGCGCAGGGCGGAGTTTCACAGATACGCAGTATTTT. The encoded protein is CASAGRSFTDTQYF. V gene TRBV5-1 combines with J gene TRBJ2-3; TRBD1 might be the D (5 bases). The CDR3 covers 14 residues. Looked up from germline, CDR1 is SGHRS and CDR2 is YFSETQ. Trimming removed 7 bases from V and 2 bases from J, with 14 bases in between.

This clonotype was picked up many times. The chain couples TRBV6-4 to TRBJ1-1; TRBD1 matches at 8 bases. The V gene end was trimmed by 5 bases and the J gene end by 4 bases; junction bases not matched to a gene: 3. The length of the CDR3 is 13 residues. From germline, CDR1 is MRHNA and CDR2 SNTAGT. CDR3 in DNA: TGTGCCAGCAGTTCCGACAGGGGCACTGAAGCTTTCTTT. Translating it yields CASSSDRGTEAFF.

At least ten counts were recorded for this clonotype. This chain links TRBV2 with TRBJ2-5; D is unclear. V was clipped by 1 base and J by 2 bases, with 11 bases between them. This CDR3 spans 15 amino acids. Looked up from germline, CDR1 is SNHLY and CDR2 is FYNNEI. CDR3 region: CASSEEADPQETQYF. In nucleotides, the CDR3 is TGTGCCAGCAGTGAAGAGGCAGACCCACAAGAGACCCAGTACTTC.

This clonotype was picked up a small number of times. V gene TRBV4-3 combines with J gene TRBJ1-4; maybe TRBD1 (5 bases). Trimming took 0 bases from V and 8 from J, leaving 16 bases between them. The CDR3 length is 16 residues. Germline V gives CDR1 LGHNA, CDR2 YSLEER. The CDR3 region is CASSQEFRQGMEKLFF. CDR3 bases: TGCGCCAGCAGCCAAGAATTTAGGCAGGGCATGGAAAAACTGTTTTTT.

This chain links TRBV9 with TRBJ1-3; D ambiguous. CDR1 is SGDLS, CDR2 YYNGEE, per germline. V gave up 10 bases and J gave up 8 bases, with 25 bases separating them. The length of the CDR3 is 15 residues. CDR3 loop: CAGGPSQARGDTIYF. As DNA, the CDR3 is TGTGCCGGCGGCCCAAGCCAGGCACGAGGTGACACCATATATTTT.

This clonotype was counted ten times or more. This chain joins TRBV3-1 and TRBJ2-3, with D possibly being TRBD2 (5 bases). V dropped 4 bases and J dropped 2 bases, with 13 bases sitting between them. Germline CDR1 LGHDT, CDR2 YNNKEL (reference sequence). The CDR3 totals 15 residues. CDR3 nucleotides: TGTGCCAGCAGCCTAGGACTCGCCTTCACAGATACGCAGTATTTT. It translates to CASSLGLAFTDTQYF.

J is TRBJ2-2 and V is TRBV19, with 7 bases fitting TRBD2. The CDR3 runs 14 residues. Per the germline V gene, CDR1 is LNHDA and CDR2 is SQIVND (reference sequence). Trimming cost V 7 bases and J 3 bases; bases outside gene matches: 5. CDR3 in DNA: TGTGCCAGTAAGAAGGCGGGGGACACCGGGGAGCTGTTTTTT. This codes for CASKKAGDTGELFF.

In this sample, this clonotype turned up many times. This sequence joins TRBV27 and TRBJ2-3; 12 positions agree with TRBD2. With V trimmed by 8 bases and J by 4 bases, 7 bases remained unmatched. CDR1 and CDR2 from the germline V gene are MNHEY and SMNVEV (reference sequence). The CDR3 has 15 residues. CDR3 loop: CASGLLAGGPDTQYF. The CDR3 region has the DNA TGTGCCAGCGGACTACTAGCGGGAGGTCCAGATACGCAGTATTTT.

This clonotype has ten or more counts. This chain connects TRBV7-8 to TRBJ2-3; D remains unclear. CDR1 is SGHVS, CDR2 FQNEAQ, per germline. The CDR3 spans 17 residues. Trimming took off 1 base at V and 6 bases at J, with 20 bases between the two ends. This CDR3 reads CASSLVVSRYIEDTQYF. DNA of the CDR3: TGTGCCAGCAGCTTAGTGGTCTCTCGGTATATAGAGGATACGCAGTATTTT.

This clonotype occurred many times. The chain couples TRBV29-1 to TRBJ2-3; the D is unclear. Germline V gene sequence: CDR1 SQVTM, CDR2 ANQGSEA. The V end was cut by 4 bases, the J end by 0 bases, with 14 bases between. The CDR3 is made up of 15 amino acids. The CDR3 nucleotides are TGCAGCGTTGTTTGGGCGACCTCTAGCACAGATACGCAGTATTTT. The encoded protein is CSVVWATSSTDTQYF.

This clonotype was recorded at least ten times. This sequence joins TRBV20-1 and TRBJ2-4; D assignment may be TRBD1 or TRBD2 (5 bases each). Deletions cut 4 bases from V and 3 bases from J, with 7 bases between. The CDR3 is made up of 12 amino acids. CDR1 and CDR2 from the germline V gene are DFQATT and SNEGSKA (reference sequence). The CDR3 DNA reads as TGCAGTGCTATGGGGGACAAAAACATTCAGTACTTC. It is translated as CSAMGDKNIQYF.

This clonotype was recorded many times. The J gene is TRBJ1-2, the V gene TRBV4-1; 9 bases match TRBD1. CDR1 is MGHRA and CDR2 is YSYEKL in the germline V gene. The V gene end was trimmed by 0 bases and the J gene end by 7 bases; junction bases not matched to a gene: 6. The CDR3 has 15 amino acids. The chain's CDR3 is CASSQEGTGLAGYTF. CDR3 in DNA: TGCGCCAGCAGCCAAGAAGGGACAGGGCTTGCTGGCTACACCTTC.

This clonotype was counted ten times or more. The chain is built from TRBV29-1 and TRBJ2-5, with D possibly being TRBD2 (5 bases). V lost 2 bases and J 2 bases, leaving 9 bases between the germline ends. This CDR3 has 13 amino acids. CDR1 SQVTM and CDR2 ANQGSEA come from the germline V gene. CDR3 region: CSVERGQQETQYF. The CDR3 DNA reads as TGCAGCGTTGAACGAGGGCAGCAAGAGACCCAGTACTTC.

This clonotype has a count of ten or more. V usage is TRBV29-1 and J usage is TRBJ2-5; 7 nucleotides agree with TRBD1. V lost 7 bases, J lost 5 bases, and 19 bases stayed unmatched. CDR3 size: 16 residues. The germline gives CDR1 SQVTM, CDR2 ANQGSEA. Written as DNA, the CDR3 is TGCAGCGCCGACAGGGAAGGTCCCCCAGCAATGGAGACCCAGTACTTC. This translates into CSADREGPPAMETQYF. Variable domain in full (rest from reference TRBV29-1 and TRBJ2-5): SAVISQKPSRDICQRGTSLTIQCQVDSQVTMMFWYRQQPGQSLTLIATANQGSEATYESGFVIDKFPISRPNLTFSTLTVSNMSPEDSSIYLCSADREGPPAMETQYFGPGTRLLVL.